The present TCR beta chain was sequenced within a study of T cells expressing NK-cell markers. Study information: From sorted CD3+CD56+NKG2C+, CD3+CD56+NKG2C- and CD3+CD56-NKG2C+ T cells came the TCR beta repertoires.

Study findings and constraints: In several donors, dominant CD3+CD56+NKG2C+ clonotypes ranked among the top 10 CD8+ clonotypes.

Remarks on this clonotype: Its antigen is still unknown.

Using the 5' RACE reads, TCRdb records one entry per CDR3 protein without DNA. Recorded for this sample: about 410,000 distinct CDR3 sequences. Germline V gene data show CDR1 as DFQATT and CDR2 as SNEGSKA (reference sequence). This CDR3 is built from 14 residues. The TCR sequence derives from a woman aged 45 to 65 in good health. The chain is built from TRBV20-1 and TRBJ1-6. The specimen sequenced was blood T cells: a sorted CD56 or NKG2C T cell subset, CD4+ or CD8+ T cells, or bulk PBMC T cells (not recorded which). CDR3 protein: CSAVILDVSSPLHF.